This T cell receptor beta chain was observed in a study of human T cells and chemical hapten exposure. Study summary: The variation in per-sample TCR yields arose mainly from small differences in pooled library volumes.

Findings and caveats of the study: It should be noted that donors had alopecia, so their immune response may differ from healthy people's.

Original data processing: With a range of roughly 23,224 to 690,600, the median per sample was around 96,000 TCRs. From the RACE reads, TCRdb called clonotypes with MiXCR, one entry per CDR3 protein. None of the V and J calls come from the authors' own analysis; TCRdb made them. Of 45,000 to 65,000 distinct CDR3 sequences in the sample, approximately 9.9% were seen once. Time point denoted: pre-sensitization, week 0. Treatment in this sample: therapeutic diphenylcyclopropenone sensitization with weekly scalp DPC. Unseparated into fractions, whole blood served as the source from which total RNA was extracted. Of note for this clonotype: The target antigen is unknown.

CDR1 and CDR2 from the germline V gene are SGHTA and FQGNSA. The CDR3 spans 13 residues. With 1 base removed from V and 5 bases from J, the gap between germline ends came to 9 bases. Here the sequenced sample was whole blood, taken in connection with sensitization to the hapten diphenylcyclopropenone (DPC). The genes are TRBV7-2 and TRBJ2-7, with D maybe TRBD1 (5 bases). The sequence was collected from a man aged 40-50 years with alopecia areata. Some clones in this sample may be carry-over from other donors' samples. DNA for the CDR3: TGTGCCAGCAGCTTAGAAGGGGTACACGAGCAGTACTTC. Translation: CASSLEGVHEQYF. Based on the CDR3 plus reference TRBV7-2 and TRBJ2-7, the full variable domain is GAGVSQSPSNKVTEKGKDVELRCDPISGHTALYWYRQSLGQGLEFLIYFQGNSAPDKSGLPSDRFSAERTGGSVSTLTIQRTQQEDSAVYLCASSLEGVHEQYFGPGTRLTVT.